What follows describes a single T cell receptor (beta chain). One end of the junction does not line up with germline, which may come from a read error. The CDR3 runs 15 residues. Germline CDR1 reads KGHDR; CDR2 reads SFDVKD. One entry per CDR3 protein results from TCRdb running MiXCR on the 5' RACE reads. The table records hundreds of thousands of distinct CDR3 sequences, less than 25% of them present only once. This specimen comes from a study of T-cell memory formation after mild COVID-19. The receptor comes from an adult woman who had mild COVID-19 (a few samples of this study predate the infection). Cell type and time point are not known. The chain is built from TRBV24-1 and TRBJ2-3, with unresolved D. Specimen: PBMCs or a T cell subset sorted from them (not recorded which). The CDR3 sequence: CATSEGGSGTDTQYF. The CDR3 DNA sequence: TGTGCCACAAGTGAAGGTGGTTCCGGGACAGATACGCAGTATTTT.